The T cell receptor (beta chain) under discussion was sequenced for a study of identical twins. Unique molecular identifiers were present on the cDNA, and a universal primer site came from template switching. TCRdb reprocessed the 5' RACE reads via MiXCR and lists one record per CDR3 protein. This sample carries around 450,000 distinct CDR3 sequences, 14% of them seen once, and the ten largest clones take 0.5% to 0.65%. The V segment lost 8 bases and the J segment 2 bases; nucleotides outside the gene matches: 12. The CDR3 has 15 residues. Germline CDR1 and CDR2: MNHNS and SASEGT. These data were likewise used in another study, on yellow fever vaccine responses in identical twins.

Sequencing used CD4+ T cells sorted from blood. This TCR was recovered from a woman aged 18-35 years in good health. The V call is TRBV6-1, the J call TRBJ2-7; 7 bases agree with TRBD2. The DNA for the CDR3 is TGTGCCAGCCGCCCCGGGGCTAGCGGTCCCTACGAGCAGTACTTC. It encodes CASRPGASGPYEQYF.